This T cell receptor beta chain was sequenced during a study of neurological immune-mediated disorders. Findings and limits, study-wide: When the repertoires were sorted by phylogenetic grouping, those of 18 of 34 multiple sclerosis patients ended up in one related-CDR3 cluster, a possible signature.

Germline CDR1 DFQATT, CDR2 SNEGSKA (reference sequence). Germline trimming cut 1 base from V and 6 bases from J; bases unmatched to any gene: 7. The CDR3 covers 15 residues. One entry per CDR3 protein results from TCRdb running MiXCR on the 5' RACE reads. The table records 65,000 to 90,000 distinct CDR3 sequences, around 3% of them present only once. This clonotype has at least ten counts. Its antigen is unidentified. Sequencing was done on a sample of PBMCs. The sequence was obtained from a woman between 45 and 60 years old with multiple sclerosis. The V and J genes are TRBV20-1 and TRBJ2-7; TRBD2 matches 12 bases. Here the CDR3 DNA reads TGCAGTGCTAGAGTGACTAGCGGGAGAAGAGGCGAGCAGTACTTC. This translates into CSARVTSGRRGEQYF.